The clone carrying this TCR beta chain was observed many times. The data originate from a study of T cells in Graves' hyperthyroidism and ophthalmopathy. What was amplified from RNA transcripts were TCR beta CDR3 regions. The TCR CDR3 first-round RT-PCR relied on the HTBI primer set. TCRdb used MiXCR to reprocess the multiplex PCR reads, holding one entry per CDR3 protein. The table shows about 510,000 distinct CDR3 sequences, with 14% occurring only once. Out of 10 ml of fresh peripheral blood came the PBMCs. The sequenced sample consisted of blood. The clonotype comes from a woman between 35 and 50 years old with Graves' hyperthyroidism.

The CDR3 reads CASSLVSGSTNEQFF. In DNA form, the CDR3 reads TGTGCCAGCAGCTTAGTTTCCGGGAGTACCAATGAGCAGTTCTTC. The gene calls are TRBV7-9 and TRBJ2-1, with D possibly being TRBD2 (6 bases). From germline, CDR1 is SEHNR and CDR2 FQNEAQ (reference sequence). Trimming took off 1 base at V and 6 bases at J, with 13 bases between the two ends. This CDR3 region has 15 residues. The full variable domain, with the rest looked up from reference TRBV7-9 and TRBJ2-1, is DTGVSQNPRHKITKRGQNVTFRCDPISEHNRLYWYRQTLGQGPEFLTYFQNEAQLEKSRLLSDRFSAERPKGSFSTLEIQRTEQGDSAMYLCASSLVSGSTNEQFFGPGTRLTVL.